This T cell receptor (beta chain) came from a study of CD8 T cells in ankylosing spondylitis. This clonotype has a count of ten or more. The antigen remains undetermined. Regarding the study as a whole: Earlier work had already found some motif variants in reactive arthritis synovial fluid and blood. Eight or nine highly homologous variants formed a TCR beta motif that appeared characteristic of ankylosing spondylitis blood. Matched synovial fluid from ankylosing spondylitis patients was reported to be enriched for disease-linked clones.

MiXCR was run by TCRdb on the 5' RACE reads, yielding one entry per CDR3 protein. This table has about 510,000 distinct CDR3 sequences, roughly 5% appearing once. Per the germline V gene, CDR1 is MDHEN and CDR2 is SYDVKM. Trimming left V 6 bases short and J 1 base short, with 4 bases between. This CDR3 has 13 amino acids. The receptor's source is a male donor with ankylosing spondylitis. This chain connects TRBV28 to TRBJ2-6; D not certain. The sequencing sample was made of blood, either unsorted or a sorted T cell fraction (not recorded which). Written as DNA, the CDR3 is TGTGCCAGCAGACCGTCTGGGGCCAACGTCCTGACTTTC. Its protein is CASRPSGANVLTF.